The 2 T cell receptor beta chains below all came from one sample that was sequenced in a study of cytomegalovirus exposure and HLA in healthy donors. The table came from immunoSEQ multiplex PCR; TCRdb's copy has only in-frame clones and leaves some out. This table has 250,000 to 350,000 clones, roughly 88% appearing once. What was sequenced was PBMCs. The source is a woman aged 18-29 years in good health and CMV-seronegative.

V gene TRBV28 combines with J gene TRBJ2-7; D gene unclear. Germline CDR1 is MDHEN and CDR2 is SYDVKM. The CDR3 consists of 14 residues. V was shortened by 5 bases and J by 6 bases, with 17 bases between the two germline ends. The CDR3 loop is CASSPPPGKLEQYF. CDR3 bases: TGTGCCAGCAGTCCCCCCCCAGGCAAGCTCGAGCAGTACTTC.

The chain has TRBV2 and TRBJ2-2; D is unclear. This CDR3 spans 15 amino acids. The V gene's germline CDR1 is SNHLY and CDR2 FYNNEI. V lost 3 bases to trimming and J lost 1 base, with 9 bases between them. The CDR3 spells CASSDMQLNTGELFF. CDR3 DNA sequence: TGTGCCAGCAGTGATATGCAACTGAACACCGGGGAGCTGTTTTTT.